Listed below are T cell receptor beta chains from one sample, sequenced in a study of OX40 agonist ivuxolimab in advanced cancers. Clones were read by immunoSEQ multiplex PCR, and TCRdb kept only the in-frame ones, dropping some. This repertoire shows tens of thousands of clones, 75% to 90% found once; its top ten account for over 7%. Sequencing used CD4+ or CD8+ T cells sorted from blood, obtained in a trial of the OX40 agonist ivuxolimab. The receptors come from an adult with an advanced solid tumor such as melanoma, head and neck, liver or kidney cancer. Both conserved end residues are trimmed from each CDR3. The order of the fields is J gene, CDR3 length, V gene, CDR3 protein.

TRBJ2-1 12 TRBV19 ASSMISGRYEQF
TRBJ2-7 9 TRBV6-5 ASSYLGEQY
TRBJ2-5 10 TRBV25-1 ASSELAETQY
TRBJ2-1 12 TRBV29-1 SGKTSGTYNEQF
TRBJ2-7 12 TRBV6-6 ASSYPLGGDEQY
TRBJ2-1 11 TRBV19 ASSTTSRNEQF
TRBJ1-5 12 TRBV28 ASSFFRGNQPQH
TRBJ1-1 11 TRBV4-1 ASSLGRGTEAF
TRBJ2-7 11 TRBV4-2 ASSQDHSYEQY
TRBJ1-1 11 TRBV7-2 ASSKRDRERAF
TRBJ2-2 13 TRBV29-1 SATAGTLNTGELF
TRBJ2-7 15 TRBV7-6 ASTSGLGGGITYEQY
TRBJ1-2 10 TRBV6-5 ASSSGGWGYT
TRBJ2-1 13 TRBV6-1 ASTILAGGFNEQF
TRBJ2-7 14 TRBV4-1 ASSLGTDGFSYEQY
TRBJ2-2 13 TRBV7-2 ASSHSGSAAGELF
TRBJ2-5 14 TRBV11-2 ASSSALAAIQETQY
TRBJ2-3 13 TRBV11-3 ASSSRTASTDTQY
TRBJ2-7 12 TRBV19 ASSMGRGTYEQY
TRBJ1-5 13 TRBV10-3 AISESGDSNQPQH
TRBJ1-2 12 TRBV15 ATSRYDGGYGYT
TRBJ1-5 14 TRBV30 AWSPSRGMNNQPQH
TRBJ2-5 11 TRBV5-4 ASSLVAEETQY
TRBJ2-3 11 TRBV7-3 ASSFDSTDTQY
TRBJ2-5 14 TRBV7-6 ASSPPPQGAGETQY
TRBJ1-2 10 TRBV28 ASSFINYGYT
TRBJ1-1 14 TRBV14 ASSQGGQGGYTEAF
TRBJ1-1 13 TRBV27 ASSLGNFWETEAF
TRBJ2-1 14 TRBV9 ASSGLSGKVYNEQF
TRBJ1-5 13 TRBV19 ASSRQGLSNQPQH
TRBJ1-5 10 TRBV28 ASRRTEQPQH
TRBJ2-1 14 TRBV7-9 ASSLGQPLYDNEQF
TRBJ2-7 17 TRBV11-3 ASSSTPNLLTGSSYEQY
TRBJ2-5 14 TRBV7-9 ASSLGPPRVGETQY
TRBJ1-2 11 TRBV6-5 ASSYSSNYGYT
TRBJ2-2 15 TRBV4-1 ASSQDRTSVETGELF
TRBJ2-1 15 TRBV5-4 ASSLAGGQATYNEQF
TRBJ1-3 13 TRBV6-6 ASSYGGSSGNTIY
TRBJ1-1 10 TRBV7-9 ASRQGRAEAF
TRBJ2-3 12 TRBV5-1 ASSLGLVPDTQY
TRBJ1-1 13 TRBV10-3 AISTGQGIYTEAF
TRBJ2-7 13 TRBV4-1 ASSQEGVILYEQY
TRBJ2-5 13 TRBV7-9 ASRSGLANRETQY
TRBJ1-3 13 TRBV9 ASSVGGSSGNTIY
TRBJ2-7 14 TRBV11-2 ASSFLGQGASYEQY
TRBJ1-1 12 TRBV28 ASSLGVFNTEAF
TRBJ1-1 10 TRBV7-9 ASRRGGTEAF
TRBJ2-2 10 TRBV10-3 AISVLAGELF